This T cell receptor (beta chain) is drawn from a study of radiotherapy plus CTLA-4 blockade in lung cancer. The data were produced by immunoSEQ multiplex PCR, yet TCRdb's version contains in-frame clones alone and is incomplete. This table holds about 68,000 clones, 79% found once. Germline V gene sequence: CDR1 LGHNA, CDR2 YSLEER. The CDR3 totals 13 residues. The V end lost 1 base, the J end lost 8 bases, and 6 bases lay between the germline ends. Specimen: peripheral blood, collected from a patient treated with radiotherapy plus ipilimumab. The sequence came from a human donor with non-small cell lung cancer who had a complete response to radiotherapy plus ipilimumab. The chain couples TRBV4-3 to TRBJ1-6; a possible D gene is TRBD1 (5 bases). CDR3 amino acids: CASSQAGDSPLHF. CDR3 sequence (DNA): TGCGCCAGCAGCCAAGCGGGGGATTCACCCCTCCACTTT.